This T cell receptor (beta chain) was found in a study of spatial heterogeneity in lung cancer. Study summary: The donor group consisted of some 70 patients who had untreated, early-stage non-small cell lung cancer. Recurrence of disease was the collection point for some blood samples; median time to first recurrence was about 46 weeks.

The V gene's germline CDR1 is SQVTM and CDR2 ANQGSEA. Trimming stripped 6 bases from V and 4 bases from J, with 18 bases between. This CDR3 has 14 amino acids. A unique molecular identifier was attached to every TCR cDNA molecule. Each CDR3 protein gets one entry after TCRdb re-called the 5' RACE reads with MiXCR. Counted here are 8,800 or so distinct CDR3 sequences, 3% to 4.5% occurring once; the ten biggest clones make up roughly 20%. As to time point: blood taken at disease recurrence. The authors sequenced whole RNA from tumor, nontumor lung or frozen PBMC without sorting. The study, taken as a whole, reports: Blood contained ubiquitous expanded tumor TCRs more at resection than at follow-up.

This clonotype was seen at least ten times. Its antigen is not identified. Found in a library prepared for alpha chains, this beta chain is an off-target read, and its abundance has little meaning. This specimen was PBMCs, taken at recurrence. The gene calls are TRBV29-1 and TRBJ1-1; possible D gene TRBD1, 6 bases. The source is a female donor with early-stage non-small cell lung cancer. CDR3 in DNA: TGCAGCGTGGATACAAAGGGACACCTCACTGAAGCTTTCTTT. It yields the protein CSVDTKGHLTEAFF.